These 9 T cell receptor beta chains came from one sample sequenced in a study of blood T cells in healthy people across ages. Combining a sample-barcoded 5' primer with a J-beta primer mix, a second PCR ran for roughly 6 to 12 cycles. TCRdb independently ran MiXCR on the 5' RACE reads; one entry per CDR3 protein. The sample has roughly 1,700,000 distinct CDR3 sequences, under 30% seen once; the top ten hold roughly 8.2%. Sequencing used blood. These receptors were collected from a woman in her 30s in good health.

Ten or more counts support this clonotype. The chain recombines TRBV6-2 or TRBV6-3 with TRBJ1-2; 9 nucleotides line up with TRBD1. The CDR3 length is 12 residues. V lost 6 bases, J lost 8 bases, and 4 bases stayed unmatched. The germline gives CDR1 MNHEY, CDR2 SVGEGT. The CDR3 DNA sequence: TGTGCCAGCAGCCGAACAGGGGGCGGCTACACCTTC. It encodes CASSRTGGGYTF.

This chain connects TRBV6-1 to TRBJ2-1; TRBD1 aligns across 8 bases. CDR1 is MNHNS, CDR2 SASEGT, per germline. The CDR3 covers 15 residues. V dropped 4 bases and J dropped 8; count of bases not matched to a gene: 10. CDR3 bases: TGTGCCAGCAGTGCCCAGGGGGCCGTTAATGATGAGCAGTTCTTC. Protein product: CASSAQGAVNDEQFF.

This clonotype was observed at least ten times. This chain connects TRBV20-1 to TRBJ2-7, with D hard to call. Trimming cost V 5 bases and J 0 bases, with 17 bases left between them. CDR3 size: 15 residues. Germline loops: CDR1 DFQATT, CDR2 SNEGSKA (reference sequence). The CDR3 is CSALQPSLISYEQYF. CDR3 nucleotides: TGCAGTGCTCTCCAGCCCAGCCTTATCTCCTACGAGCAGTACTTC.

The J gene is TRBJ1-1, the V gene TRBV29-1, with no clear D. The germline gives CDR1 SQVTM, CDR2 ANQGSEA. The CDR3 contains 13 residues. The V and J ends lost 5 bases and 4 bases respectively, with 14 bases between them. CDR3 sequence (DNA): TGCAGCGTTCGGTTAGTCCTTGGCACTGAAGCTTTCTTT. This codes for CSVRLVLGTEAFF.

CDR3 bases: TGTGCCAGCAGCTTATTAGCGGGAGGGCCGATCTACGAGCAGTACTTC. It codes for CASSLLAGGPIYEQYF. The rearrangement links TRBV7-9 to TRBJ2-7, with 11 bases that match TRBD2. Germline lookup yields CDR1 SEHNR and CDR2 FQNEAQ (reference sequence). The CDR3 spans 16 residues. V gave up 2 bases and J gave up 3 bases; unmatched junction bases: 6.

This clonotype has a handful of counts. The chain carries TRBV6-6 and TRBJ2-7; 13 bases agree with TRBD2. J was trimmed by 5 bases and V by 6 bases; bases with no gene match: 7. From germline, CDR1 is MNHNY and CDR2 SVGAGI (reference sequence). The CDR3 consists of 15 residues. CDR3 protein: CASRGLAGAPNEQYF. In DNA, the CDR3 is TGTGCCAGCAGAGGACTAGCGGGGGCGCCTAACGAGCAGTACTTC.

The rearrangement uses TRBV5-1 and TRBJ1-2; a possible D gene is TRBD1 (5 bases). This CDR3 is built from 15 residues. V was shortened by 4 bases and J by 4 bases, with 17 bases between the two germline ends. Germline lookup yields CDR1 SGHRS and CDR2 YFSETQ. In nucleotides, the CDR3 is TGCGCCAGCAGCAACTCGGGACTCACTGGCTATGGCTACACCTTC. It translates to CASSNSGLTGYGYTF.

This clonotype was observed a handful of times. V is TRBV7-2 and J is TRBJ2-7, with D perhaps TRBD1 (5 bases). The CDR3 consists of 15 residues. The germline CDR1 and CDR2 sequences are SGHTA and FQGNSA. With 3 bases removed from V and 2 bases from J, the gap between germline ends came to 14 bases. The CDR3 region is CASSFVDTFTYEQYF. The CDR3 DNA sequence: TGTGCCAGCAGCTTCGTGGACACCTTCACCTACGAGCAGTACTTC. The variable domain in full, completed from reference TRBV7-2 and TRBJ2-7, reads GAGVSQSPSNKVTEKGKDVELRCDPISGHTALYWYRQSLGQGLEFLIYFQGNSAPDKSGLPSDRFSAERTGGSVSTLTIQRTQQEDSAVYLCASSFVDTFTYEQYFGPGTRLTVT.

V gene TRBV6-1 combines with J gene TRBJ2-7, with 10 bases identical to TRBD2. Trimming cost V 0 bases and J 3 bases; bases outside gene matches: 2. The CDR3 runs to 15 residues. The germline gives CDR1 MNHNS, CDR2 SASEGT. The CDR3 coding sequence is TGTGCCAGCAGTGAAGCTAGCGGGGGGTTCTACGAGCAGTACTTC. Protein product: CASSEASGGFYEQYF.